This T cell receptor beta chain was observed in a study of T cells in Graves' hyperthyroidism and ophthalmopathy. Study background: Peripheral blood was obtained at initial diagnosis, preceding any treatment.

V shed 7 bases and J 4 bases; nucleotides not matched to a gene: 19. The CDR3 runs 18 residues. The germline CDR1 and CDR2 sequences are MNHNS and SASEGT. General observations from the study: A model built on 13 V-J features separated ophthalmopathy from stable hyperthyroidism.

The study based diagnoses on clinical symptoms, serum thyroxine and TRAb, thyroid ultrasound and orbital computed tomography. The PBMCs were sourced from fresh peripheral blood (about 10 ml). The investigators amplified TCR beta CDR3 regions from RNA transcripts. RT-PCR in the first round (using the HTBI primer set) targeted the TCR CDR3. From the multiplex PCR reads, TCRdb called clonotypes with MiXCR, one entry per CDR3 protein. Of approximately 400,000 distinct CDR3 sequences listed, roughly 25% were seen once; the top ten hold around 67%. This clonotype was seen only a few times. No antigen is known for it.

This sequence originates from a man in his forties or fifties with Graves' hyperthyroidism. The sample was blood. This chain links TRBV6-1 with TRBJ2-7, with TRBD2 identical over 10 bases. The CDR3 region is CASIPALGPSGSKYEQYF. CDR3 bases: TGTGCCAGCATCCCCGCGCTGGGGCCTAGCGGGAGTAAGTACGAGCAGTACTTC.